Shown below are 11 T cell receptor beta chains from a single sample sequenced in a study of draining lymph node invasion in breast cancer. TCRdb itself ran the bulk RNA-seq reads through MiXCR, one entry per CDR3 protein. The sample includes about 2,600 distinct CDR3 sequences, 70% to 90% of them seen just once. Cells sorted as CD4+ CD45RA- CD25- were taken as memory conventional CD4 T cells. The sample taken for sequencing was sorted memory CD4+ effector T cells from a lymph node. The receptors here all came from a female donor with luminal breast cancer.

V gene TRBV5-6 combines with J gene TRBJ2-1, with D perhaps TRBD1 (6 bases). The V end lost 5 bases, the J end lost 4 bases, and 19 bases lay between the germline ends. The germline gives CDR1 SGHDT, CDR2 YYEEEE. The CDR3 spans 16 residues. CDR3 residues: CASSQPRGLSYNEQFF. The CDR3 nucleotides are TGTGCCAGCAGTCAGCCCAGGGGATTATCTTACAATGAGCAGTTCTTC. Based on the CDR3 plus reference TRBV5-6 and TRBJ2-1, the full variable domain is DAGVTQSPTHLIKTRGQQVTLRCSPKSGHDTVSWYQQALGQGPQFIFQYYEEEERQRGNFPDRFSGHQFPNYSSELNVNALLLGDSALYLCASSQPRGLSYNEQFFGPGTRLTVL.

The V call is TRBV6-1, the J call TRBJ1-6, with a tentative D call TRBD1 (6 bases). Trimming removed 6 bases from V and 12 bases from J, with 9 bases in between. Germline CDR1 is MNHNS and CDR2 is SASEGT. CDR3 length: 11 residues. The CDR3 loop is CASRDSGPLHF. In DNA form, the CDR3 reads TGTGCCAGCAGGGACAGTGGACCCCTCCACTTT.

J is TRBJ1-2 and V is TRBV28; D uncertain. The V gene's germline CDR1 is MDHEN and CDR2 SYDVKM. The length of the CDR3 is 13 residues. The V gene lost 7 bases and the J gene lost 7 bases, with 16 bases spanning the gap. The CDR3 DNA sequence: TGTGCCAGCACCCCCGGACGGACGGGTGGCTACACCTTC. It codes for CASTPGRTGGYTF.

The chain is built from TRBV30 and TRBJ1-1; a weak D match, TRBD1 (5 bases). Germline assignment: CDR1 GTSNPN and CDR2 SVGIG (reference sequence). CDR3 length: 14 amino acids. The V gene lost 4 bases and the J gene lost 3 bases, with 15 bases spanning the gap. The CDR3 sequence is CAWNNRYGDTEAFF. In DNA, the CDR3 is TGTGCCTGGAACAACAGGTACGGGGACACTGAAGCTTTCTTT.

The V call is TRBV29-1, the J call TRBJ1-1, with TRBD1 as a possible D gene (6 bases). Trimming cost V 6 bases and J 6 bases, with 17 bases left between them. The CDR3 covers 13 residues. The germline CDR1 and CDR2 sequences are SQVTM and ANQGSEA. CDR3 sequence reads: CSVKQGPIAEAFF. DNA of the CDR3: TGCAGCGTAAAACAGGGACCTATAGCTGAAGCTTTCTTT.

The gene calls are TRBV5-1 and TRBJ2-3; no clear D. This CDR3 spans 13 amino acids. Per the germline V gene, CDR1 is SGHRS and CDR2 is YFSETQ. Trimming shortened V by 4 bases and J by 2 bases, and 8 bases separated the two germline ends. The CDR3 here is CASSPDPTDTQYF. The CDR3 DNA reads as TGCGCCAGCAGCCCGGACCCCACAGATACGCAGTATTTT. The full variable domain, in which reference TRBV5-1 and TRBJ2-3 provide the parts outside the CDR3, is KAGVTQTPRYLIKTRGQQVTLSCSPISGHRSVSWYQQTPGQGLQFLFEYFSETQRNKGNFPGRFSGRQFSNSRSEMNVSTLELGDSALYLCASSPDPTDTQYFGPGTRLTVL.

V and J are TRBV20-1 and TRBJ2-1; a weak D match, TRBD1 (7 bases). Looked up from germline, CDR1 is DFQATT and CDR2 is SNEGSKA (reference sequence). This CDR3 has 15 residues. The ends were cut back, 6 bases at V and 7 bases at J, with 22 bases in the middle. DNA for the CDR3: TGCAGTGCCAGAATCCAGGGGGGCAGGAGGAATGAGCAGTTCTTC. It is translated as CSARIQGGRRNEQFF.

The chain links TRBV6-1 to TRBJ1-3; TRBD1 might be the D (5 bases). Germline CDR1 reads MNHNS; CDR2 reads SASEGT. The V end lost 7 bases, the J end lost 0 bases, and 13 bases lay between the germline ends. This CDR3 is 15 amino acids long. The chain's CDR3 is CASTTGLSSGNTIYF. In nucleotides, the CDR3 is TGTGCCAGCACCACAGGTCTAAGCTCTGGAAACACCATATATTTT.

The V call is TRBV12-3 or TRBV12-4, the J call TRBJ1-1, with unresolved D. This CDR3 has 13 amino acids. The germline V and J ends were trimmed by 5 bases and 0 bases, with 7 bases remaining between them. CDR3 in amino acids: CASSNTVNTEAFF. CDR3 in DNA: TGTGCCAGCAGTAACACGGTGAACACTGAAGCTTTCTTT.

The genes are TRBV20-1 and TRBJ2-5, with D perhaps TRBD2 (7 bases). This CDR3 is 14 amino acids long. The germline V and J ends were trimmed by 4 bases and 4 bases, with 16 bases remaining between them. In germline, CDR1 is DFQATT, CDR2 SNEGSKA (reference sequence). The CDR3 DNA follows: TGCAGTGCTACCGAAGGGGGGGGCGCAGAGACCCAGTACTTC. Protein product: CSATEGGGAETQYF.

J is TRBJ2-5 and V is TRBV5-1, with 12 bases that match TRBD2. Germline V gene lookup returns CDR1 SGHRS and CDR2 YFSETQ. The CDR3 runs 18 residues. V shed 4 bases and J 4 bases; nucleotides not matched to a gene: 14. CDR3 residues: CASSGRPSSGGAGETQYF. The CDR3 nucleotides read TGCGCCAGCAGCGGACGGCCATCTAGCGGGGGGGCTGGAGAGACCCAGTACTTC.